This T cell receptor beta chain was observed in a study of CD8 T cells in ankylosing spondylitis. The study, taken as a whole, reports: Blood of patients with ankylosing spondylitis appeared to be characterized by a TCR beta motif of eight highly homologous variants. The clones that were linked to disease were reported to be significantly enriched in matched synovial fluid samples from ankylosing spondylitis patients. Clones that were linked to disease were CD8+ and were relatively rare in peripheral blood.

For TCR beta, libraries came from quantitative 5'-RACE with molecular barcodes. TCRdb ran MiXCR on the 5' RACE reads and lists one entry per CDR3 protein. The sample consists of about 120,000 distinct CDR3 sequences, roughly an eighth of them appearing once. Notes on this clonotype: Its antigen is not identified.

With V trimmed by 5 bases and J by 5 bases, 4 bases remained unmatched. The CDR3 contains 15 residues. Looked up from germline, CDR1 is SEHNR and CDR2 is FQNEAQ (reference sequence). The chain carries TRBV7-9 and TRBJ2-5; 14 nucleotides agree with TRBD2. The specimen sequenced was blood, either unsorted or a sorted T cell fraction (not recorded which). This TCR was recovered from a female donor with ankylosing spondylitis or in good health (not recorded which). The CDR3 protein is CASSPGTSGSETQYF. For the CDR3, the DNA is TGTGCCAGCAGCCCAGGGACTAGCGGGAGCGAGACCCAGTACTTC. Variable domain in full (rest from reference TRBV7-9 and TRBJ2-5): DTGVSQNPRHKITKRGQNVTFRCDPISEHNRLYWYRQTLGQGPEFLTYFQNEAQLEKSRLLSDRFSAERPKGSFSTLEIQRTEQGDSAMYLCASSPGTSGSETQYFGPGTRLLVL.